The 25 T cell receptor beta chains below come from one sample, sequenced in a study of radiation and T cells in renal cell carcinoma. The time point here: baseline pretreatment blood. Treatment defined: 15 Gy SBRT to primary tumor, nephrectomy 4 weeks later. The table came from immunoSEQ multiplex PCR; TCRdb's copy has only in-frame clones and leaves some out. The sample yields around 140,000 clones, 88% seen once. The sequenced sample was blood, obtained from a patient whose treatment included radiotherapy and nephrectomy. These receptor sequences come from a woman aged 70-85 years with renal cell carcinoma.

This rearrangement joins TRBV29-1 to TRBJ1-2; D not resolved. The CDR3 runs 12 residues. The germline gives CDR1 SQVTM, CDR2 ANQGSEA. V was shortened by 7 bases and J by 8 bases, with 17 bases between the two germline ends. CDR3 nucleotide sequence: TGCAGCGATCGAAACAACCTACAGGGCTACACCTTC. Translated, it gives CSDRNNLQGYTF.

This clone was observed a few times. The rearrangement joins TRBV2 to TRBJ1-6; a possible D gene is TRBD1 (6 bases). The CDR3 runs to 15 residues. The germline V and J ends were trimmed by 6 bases and 9 bases, with 18 bases remaining between them. Germline lookup yields CDR1 SNHLY and CDR2 FYNNEI. CDR3: CASSISTGKGSPLHF. The CDR3 DNA is TGTGCCAGCAGCATCAGCACAGGGAAGGGTTCACCCCTCCACTTT.

The chain has TRBV2 and TRBJ2-5; TRBD1 is a possible D gene (7 bases). The V and J ends lost 3 bases and 2 bases respectively, with 10 bases between them. The CDR3 has 14 residues. Germline V gene lookup returns CDR1 SNHLY and CDR2 FYNNEI. In DNA, the CDR3 is TGTGCCAGCAGTGAGGGGGGACAGCAAGAGACCCAGTACTTC. Translating gives CASSEGGQQETQYF. Full variable domain (remainder filled in from reference TRBV2 and TRBJ2-5): EPEVTQTPSHQVTQMGQEVILRCVPISNHLYFYWYRQILGQKVEFLVSFYNNEISEKSEIFDDQFSVERPDGSNFTLKIRSTKLEDSAMYFCASSEGGQQETQYFGPGTRLLVL.

The CDR3 coding sequence is TGTGCCAGCAGCTTGGCCCGGCAGGGCCGGACTGAAGCTTTCTTT. Translation: CASSLARQGRTEAFF. The V and J genes are TRBV5-6 and TRBJ1-1, with TRBD1 as a possible D gene (5 bases). Looked up from germline, CDR1 is SGHDT and CDR2 is YYEEEE. CDR3 length: 15 residues. V lost 0 bases to trimming and J lost 5 bases, with 14 bases between them.

V gene TRBV18 combines with J gene TRBJ1-1; the D is unclear. Germline V CDR1 and CDR2: KGHSH, LQKENI. Trimming left V 3 bases short and J 6 bases short, with 14 bases between. The CDR3 is 14 amino acids. The CDR3 DNA follows: TGTGCCAGCTCACCCCTTCATGGAGAAGCTGAAGCTTTCTTT. Amino acids: CASSPLHGEAEAFF.

With regard to this clone: The same CDR3 also results from other DNA sequences found in this sample. The chain couples TRBV19 to TRBJ1-1; perhaps TRBD1 as D (5 bases). The CDR3 is 13 amino acids. Germline V gives CDR1 LNHDA, CDR2 SQIVND (reference sequence). The V end was cut by 4 bases, the J end by 4 bases, with 10 bases between. The CDR3 bases are TGTGCCAGTAGTAAGGGGCAGTTCACTGAAGCTTTCTTT. Translating it yields CASSKGQFTEAFF. The full variable domain, in which reference TRBV19 and TRBJ1-1 provide the parts outside the CDR3, is DGGITQSPKYLFRKEGQNVTLSCEQNLNHDAMYWYRQDPGQGLRLIYYSQIVNDFQKGDIAEGYSVSREKKESFPLTVTSAQKNPTAFYLCASSKGQFTEAFFGQGTRLTVV.

This clone was observed a handful of times. The rearrangement links TRBV30 to TRBJ1-3; 9 bases are a match to TRBD1. CDR3 length: 12 amino acids. V lost 8 bases, J lost 1 base, and 0 bases stayed unmatched. Per germline, CDR1 GTSNPN and CDR2 SVGIG (reference sequence). This CDR3 is CAGTGSGNTIYF. The CDR3 DNA reads as TGTGCCGGGACAGGGTCTGGAAACACCATATATTTT. Full variable domain (outside the CDR3, taken from reference TRBV30 and TRBJ1-3): SQTIHQWPATLVQPVGSPLSLECTVEGTSNPNLYWYRQAAGRGLQLLFYSVGIGQISSEVPQNLSASRPQDRQFILSSKKLLLSDSGFYLCAGTGSGNTIYFGEGSWLTVV.

This sequence joins TRBV9 and TRBJ2-7, with 9 bases fitting TRBD1. Trimming at V came to 0 bases and at J to 5 bases, leaving 6 bases not matched to a gene. Per the germline V gene, CDR1 is SGDLS and CDR2 is YYNGEE. This CDR3 comprises 15 residues. CDR3 DNA: TGTGCCAGCAGCGTAGCAGGACAGGGGTGGGACGAGCAGTACTTC. Residues: CASSVAGQGWDEQYF.

J is TRBJ1-3 and V is TRBV7-9; TRBD1 aligns across 10 bases. Per the germline V gene, CDR1 is SEHNR and CDR2 is FQNEAQ (reference sequence). After removal of 5 bases from V and 6 bases from J, the junction contained 10 bases not matched to a gene. There are 16 residues in the CDR3. The CDR3 DNA is TGTGCCAGCAGCGAATCCGGGACAGGGGTAAAAAACACCATATATTTT. It encodes CASSESGTGVKNTIYF.

This rearrangement joins TRBV5-1 to TRBJ2-7; possibly TRBD1 for D (5 bases). Germline assignment: CDR1 SGHRS and CDR2 YFSETQ. This CDR3 comprises 14 residues. With 0 bases removed from V and 5 bases from J, the gap between germline ends came to 12 bases. CDR3 amino acids: CASSLGPGSDEQYF. In DNA form, the CDR3 reads TGCGCCAGCAGCTTGGGTCCAGGGTCCGACGAGCAGTACTTC.

The chain employs TRBV23-1 and TRBJ2-7; D ambiguous. TRBV23-1 belongs to the ORF category, with a function that is uncertain. The V end lost 4 bases, the J end lost 5 bases, and 12 bases lay between the germline ends. The CDR3 consists of 13 residues. As DNA, the CDR3 is TGCGCCAGCAGTCCTCGGGCCCTCAACGAGCAGTACTTC. Translated: CASSPRALNEQYF.

The chain links TRBV28 to TRBJ1-1; no firm D call. V gave up 4 bases and J gave up 7 bases, with 10 bases separating them. The CDR3 loop spans 12 amino acids. In germline, CDR1 is MDHEN, CDR2 SYDVKM. The CDR3, as DNA: TGTGCCAGCAGTTCCCCTCCAGTTGAAGCTTTCTTT. Translated: CASSSPPVEAFF.

V and J are TRBV5-1 and TRBJ2-3; possibly TRBD1 for D (6 bases). The CDR3 is 18 residues long. V was pared by 0 bases and J by 0 bases, with 17 bases between. The germline V gene has CDR1 SGHRS and CDR2 YFSETQ. This CDR3 is CASSLGSWAGASTDTQYF. The CDR3 nucleotides read TGCGCCAGCAGCTTGGGTTCATGGGCAGGGGCGAGCACAGATACGCAGTATTTT.

The rearrangement links TRBV29-1 to TRBJ2-1, with 8 bases fitting TRBD2. Losses at the gene ends were 2 bases for V and 6 bases for J; bases not matched to a gene: 3. The CDR3 length is 13 residues. Germline V lookup: CDR1 SQVTM, CDR2 ANQGSEA. The CDR3 sequence: CSVEHAGGNEQFF. DNA of the CDR3: TGCAGCGTTGAACATGCGGGGGGCAATGAGCAGTTCTTC.

This sequence joins TRBV19 and TRBJ1-2; weak D call: TRBD1 (5 bases). The CDR3 sequence is 16 residues long. CDR1 and CDR2 (germline): LNHDA, SQIVND (reference sequence). Trimming took 9 bases from V and 2 from J, leaving 22 bases between them. The CDR3 region has the DNA TGTGCCAGCAATTTCCGGGGCCCGGATTGGAACTATGGCTACACCTTC. This codes for CASNFRGPDWNYGYTF. The variable domain in full, completed from reference TRBV19 and TRBJ1-2, reads DGGITQSPKYLFRKEGQNVTLSCEQNLNHDAMYWYRQDPGQGLRLIYYSQIVNDFQKGDIAEGYSVSREKKESFPLTVTSAQKNPTAFYLCASNFRGPDWNYGYTFGSGTRLTVV.

The rearrangement uses TRBV11-3 and TRBJ1-6, with D unresolved. The V gene's germline CDR1 is SGHNT and CDR2 YENEEA. The germline V and J ends were trimmed by 1 base and 8 bases, with 6 bases remaining between them. The CDR3 runs 13 residues. CDR3 DNA sequence: TGTGCCAGCAGCTTAGGTGAGGATTCACCCCTCCACTTT. It translates to CASSLGEDSPLHF.

In its sample, this clone was seen once. The chain couples TRBV7-2 to TRBJ1-3; D is ambiguous. Germline-derived CDR1 and CDR2 are SGHTA and FQGNSA. Trimming removed 4 bases from V and 4 bases from J, with 2 bases in between. This CDR3 is 11 amino acids long. CDR3 sequence: CASSSGNTIYF. The CDR3 nucleotides are TGTGCCAGCAGCTCCGGAAACACCATATATTTT.

A few counts support this clone. The rearrangement links TRBV11-2 to TRBJ2-1; 7 nucleotides align to TRBD1. Germline values: CDR1 SGHAT, CDR2 FQNNGV. The junction had 3 bases not matched to a gene; V was cut back by 1 base and J by 3 bases. The CDR3 is 15 amino acids. CDR3 coding DNA: TGTGCCAGCAGCTTAGGACAGGGAATCTACAATGAGCAGTTCTTC. Protein product: CASSLGQGIYNEQFF.

The V and J genes are TRBV7-2 and TRBJ2-3; a weak D match, TRBD2 (5 bases). This CDR3 contains 14 residues. Per germline, CDR1 SGHTA and CDR2 FQGNSA. V was pared by 0 bases and J by 6 bases, with 10 bases between. Here the CDR3 reads CASSLAKRTDTQYF. The DNA of the CDR3 is TGTGCCAGCAGCTTAGCGAAGCGGACGGATACGCAGTATTTT.

The V and J genes are TRBV6-4 and TRBJ1-2, with 9 bases lining up with TRBD1. J lost 8 bases, V lost 3 bases, and 10 bases had no gene match. The CDR3 consists of 15 residues. Germline CDR1 MRHNA, CDR2 SNTAGT. Here the CDR3 DNA reads TGTGCCAGCAGTGAAACAGGACAGGGGAAAAGCGGCTACACCTTC. Amino acid sequence: CASSETGQGKSGYTF.

This clone occurred once. V and J are TRBV28 and TRBJ1-1; D is possibly TRBD1 (5 bases). With 7 bases removed from V and 3 bases from J, the gap between germline ends came to 15 bases. Germline assignment: CDR1 MDHEN and CDR2 SYDVKM. This CDR3 has 14 residues. For the CDR3, the DNA is TGTGCCAGCAACCCGCCTGGGGGATACACTGAAGCTTTCTTT. This gives the protein CASNPPGGYTEAFF.

The J gene is TRBJ2-1, the V gene TRBV27; 10 nucleotides match TRBD2. Germline CDR1 and CDR2: MNHEY and SMNVEV (reference sequence). This CDR3 has 16 amino acids. Trimming cost V 5 bases and J 2 bases; bases outside gene matches: 6. The CDR3 sequence is CASSLILAGTYNEQFF. CDR3 nucleotides: TGTGCCAGCAGTCTAATACTAGCGGGGACCTACAATGAGCAGTTCTTC.

The rearrangement links TRBV7-3 to TRBJ2-3; 7 bases are shared with TRBD1. With V trimmed by 5 bases and J by 1 base, 3 bases remained unmatched. This CDR3 comprises 14 residues. The V gene's germline CDR1 is SGHTA and CDR2 FQGTGA. The CDR3 spells CASSPTGGTDTQYF. In DNA form, the CDR3 reads TGTGCCAGCAGCCCCACAGGGGGCACAGATACGCAGTATTTT.

V and J are TRBV19 and TRBJ2-7, with D perhaps matching TRBD1 (5 bases). This CDR3 has 14 residues. Germline CDR1 LNHDA, CDR2 SQIVND (reference sequence). V was pared by 1 base and J by 5 bases, with 12 bases between. CDR3 region: CASSIAQGRDEQYF. Here the CDR3 DNA reads TGTGCCAGTAGTATAGCCCAGGGCAGGGACGAGCAGTACTTC. The full variable domain, completed using reference TRBV19 and TRBJ2-7, is DGGITQSPKYLFRKEGQNVTLSCEQNLNHDAMYWYRQDPGQGLRLIYYSQIVNDFQKGDIAEGYSVSREKKESFPLTVTSAQKNPTAFYLCASSIAQGRDEQYFGPGTRLTVT.

This sequence joins TRBV7-8 and TRBJ2-2, with D perhaps matching TRBD1 or TRBD2 (5 bases each). Germline lookup yields CDR1 SGHVS and CDR2 FQNEAQ. This CDR3 comprises 16 residues. V was clipped by 5 bases and J by 5 bases, with 18 bases between them. This chain's CDR3 is CASSLGTDKPTGELFF. Written as DNA, the CDR3 is TGTGCCAGCAGCCTCGGGACGGACAAACCGACCGGGGAGCTGTTTTTT.